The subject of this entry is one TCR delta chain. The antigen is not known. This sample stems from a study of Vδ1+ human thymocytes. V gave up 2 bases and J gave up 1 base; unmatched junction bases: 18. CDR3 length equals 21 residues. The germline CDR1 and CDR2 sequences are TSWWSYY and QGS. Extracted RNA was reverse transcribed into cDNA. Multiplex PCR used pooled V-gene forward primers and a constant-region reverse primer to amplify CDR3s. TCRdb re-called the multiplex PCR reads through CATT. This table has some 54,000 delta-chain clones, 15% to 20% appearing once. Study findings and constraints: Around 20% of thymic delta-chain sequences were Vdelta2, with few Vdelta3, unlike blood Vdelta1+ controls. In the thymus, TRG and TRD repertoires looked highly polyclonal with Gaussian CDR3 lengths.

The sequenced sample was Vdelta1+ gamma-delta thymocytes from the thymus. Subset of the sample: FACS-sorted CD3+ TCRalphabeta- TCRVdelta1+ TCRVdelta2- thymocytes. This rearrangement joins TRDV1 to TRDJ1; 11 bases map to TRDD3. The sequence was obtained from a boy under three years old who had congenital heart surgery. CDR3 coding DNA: TGTGCTCTTGGGGAATACGAAAGGCGTGGGGGATACGCGTATCCCACCGATAAACTCATCTTT. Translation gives CALGEYERRGGYAYPTDKLIF.